A single sample is the source of the 26 T cell receptor beta chains below, sequenced in a study of T cells in localized non-small cell lung cancer. Repertoires were generated with immunoSEQ multiplex PCR, while TCRdb's copy carries only in-frame clones and drops some. The sample records tens of thousands of clones, 70% to 85% being singletons. Source: peripheral blood, taken before any cancer treatment. Source of these receptors: a female donor older than 55 with stage I lung adenocarcinoma.

The CDR3, as DNA: TGTGCCATCGCCGGGAGCCAAGAGACCCAGTACTTC. This gives the protein CAIAGSQETQYF. The chain is built from TRBV10-3 and TRBJ2-5, with D tentatively TRBD2 (6 bases). Trimming took 8 bases from V and 1 from J, leaving 8 bases between them. The CDR3 extends over 12 amino acids. CDR1 and CDR2 (germline): ENHRY, SYGVKD.

The rearrangement joins TRBV11-2 to TRBJ1-2, with D possibly matching TRBD1 (5 bases). The length of the CDR3 is 15 residues. The germline CDR1 and CDR2 sequences are SGHAT and FQNNGV. Deletions cut 7 bases from V and 3 bases from J, with 18 bases between. This chain's CDR3 is CASTSNRSSYYGYTF. The CDR3 DNA reads TGTGCCAGCACCTCCAACAGGTCCTCCTACTATGGCTACACCTTC. Combining the CDR3 with reference TRBV11-2 and TRBJ1-2 gives the whole variable domain EAGVAQSPRYKIIEKRQSVAFWCNPISGHATLYWYQQILGQGPKLLIQFQNNGVVDDSQLPKDRFSAERLKGVDSTLKIQPAKLEDSAVYLCASTSNRSSYYGYTFGSGTRLTVV.

Note on this clone: Other DNA sequences in this specimen translate into the identical CDR3. In DNA form, the CDR3 reads TGTGCCAGTAGCGGAAGCAATCAGCCCCAGCATTTT. Encoded protein: CASSGSNQPQHF. This chain links TRBV19 with TRBJ1-5; D gene ambiguous. V lost 6 bases and J 1 base, leaving 4 bases between the germline ends. CDR1 and CDR2 (germline): LNHDA, SQIVND (reference sequence). CDR3 length: 12 residues.

The rearrangement links TRBV19 to TRBJ2-7; TRBD2 matches at 11 bases. Trimming removed 7 bases from V and 6 bases from J; junction bases left unmatched: 8. CDR1 and CDR2 from the germline V gene are LNHDA and SQIVND (reference sequence). The length of the CDR3 is 14 residues. The CDR3 sequence: CASTPGLAGSEQYF. The CDR3 nucleotides read TGTGCCAGTACCCCAGGACTAGCGGGCTCCGAGCAGTACTTC.

The chain couples TRBV7-7 to TRBJ2-1; 7 bases align to TRBD1. CDR1 is SSHAT and CDR2 is FNYEAQ in the germline V gene (reference sequence). V lost 1 base, J lost 7 bases, and 13 bases stayed unmatched. This CDR3 has 17 residues. The CDR3 loop is CASSLVPGGPPGNEQFF. The CDR3 region has the DNA TGTGCCAGCAGCTTAGTCCCAGGGGGTCCCCCGGGGAATGAGCAGTTCTTC.

The rearrangement uses TRBV7-2 and TRBJ1-4; TRBD1 aligns across 9 bases. Trimming at V came to 5 bases and at J to 8 bases, leaving 12 bases not matched to a gene. The CDR3 totals 16 residues. From germline, CDR1 is SGHTA and CDR2 FQGNSA. CDR3 protein: CASSPQSGTGSEKLFF. CDR3 bases: TGTGCCAGCAGCCCCCAATCCGGGACAGGGTCGGAAAAACTGTTTTTT. Looking up the rest from reference TRBV7-2 and TRBJ1-4 gives the full variable domain: GAGVSQSPSNKVTEKGKDVELRCDPISGHTALYWYRQSLGQGLEFLIYFQGNSAPDKSGLPSDRFSAERTGGSVSTLTIQRTQQEDSAVYLCASSPQSGTGSEKLFFGSGTQLSVL.

This chain links TRBV27 with TRBJ1-2; D is ambiguous. The CDR3 spans 16 residues. V lost 4 bases to trimming and J lost 4 bases, with 19 bases between them. Germline CDR1 and CDR2: MNHEY and SMNVEV (reference sequence). Written as DNA, the CDR3 is TGTGCCAGCAGTTCCAGAAAGGGAAGTTACGGCTATGGCTACACCTTC. Encoded protein: CASSSRKGSYGYGYTF.

This clone was detected only once. V gene TRBV11-3 combines with J gene TRBJ2-1, with 7 bases matching TRBD2. The V gene end was trimmed by 3 bases and the J gene end by 6 bases; junction bases not matched to a gene: 8. Germline lookup yields CDR1 SGHNT and CDR2 YENEEA. This CDR3 contains 15 residues. The CDR3 DNA follows: TGTGCCAGCAGCTTGGTGGCGGGAGTCGGCAATGAGCAGTTCTTC. Encoded protein: CASSLVAGVGNEQFF.

V and J are TRBV5-1 and TRBJ1-1, with D uncertain. Germline V gene lookup returns CDR1 SGHRS and CDR2 YFSETQ. The CDR3 runs 14 residues. Trimming left V 4 bases short and J 1 base short, with 11 bases between. The CDR3 DNA reads as TGCGCCAGCAGCCTTGCCGTGGGGAACACTGAAGCTTTCTTT. Protein sequence: CASSLAVGNTEAFF.

This clone has just one count. The chain carries TRBV19 and TRBJ1-2, with 7 bases identical to TRBD1. This CDR3 has 13 residues. The V gene's germline CDR1 is LNHDA and CDR2 SQIVND (reference sequence). With V trimmed by 3 bases and J by 3 bases, 1 base remained unmatched. The CDR3 bases are TGTGCCAGTAGTATCGACAGGGACTATGGCTACACCTTC. This sequence encodes CASSIDRDYGYTF. Full variable domain (missing parts from reference TRBV19 and TRBJ1-2): DGGITQSPKYLFRKEGQNVTLSCEQNLNHDAMYWYRQDPGQGLRLIYYSQIVNDFQKGDIAEGYSVSREKKESFPLTVTSAQKNPTAFYLCASSIDRDYGYTFGSGTRLTVV.

This chain links TRBV19 with TRBJ2-7; 8 bases align to TRBD2. This CDR3 has 14 residues. Germline CDR1 is LNHDA and CDR2 is SQIVND (reference sequence). J was trimmed by 3 bases and V by 6 bases; bases with no gene match: 7. CDR3 residues: CASRNPGGGYEQYF. CDR3 bases: TGTGCCAGTAGAAACCCGGGGGGGGGCTACGAGCAGTACTTC.

V usage is TRBV7-6 and J usage is TRBJ1-4; D is perhaps TRBD1 (6 bases). The CDR3 covers 15 residues. Germline assignment: CDR1 SGHVS and CDR2 FNYEAQ. Trimming pared 2 bases from V and 5 bases from J, leaving 12 bases between. This CDR3 is CASSLRGTVNEKLFF. DNA of the CDR3: TGTGCCAGCAGCTTAAGGGGGACCGTGAATGAAAAACTGTTTTTT. Full variable domain (missing parts from reference TRBV7-6 and TRBJ1-4): GAGVSQSPRYKVTKRGQDVALRCDPISGHVSLYWYRQALGQGPEFLTYFNYEAQQDKSGLPNDRFSAERPEGSISTLTIQRTEQRDSAMYRCASSLRGTVNEKLFFGSGTQLSVL.

J is TRBJ2-1 and V is TRBV4-1, with TRBD2 as a possible D gene (6 bases). V was shortened by 5 bases and J by 7 bases, with 18 bases between the two germline ends. The V gene's germline CDR1 is MGHRA and CDR2 YSYEKL. The CDR3 is made up of 15 amino acids. CDR3 residues: CASSYMGTSHNEQFF. The CDR3 bases are TGCGCCAGCAGCTACATGGGAACTAGCCATAATGAGCAGTTCTTC.

This chain joins TRBV28 and TRBJ1-3; no definite D call. Germline loops: CDR1 MDHEN, CDR2 SYDVKM. The CDR3 totals 11 residues. Trimming took off 5 bases at V and 4 bases at J, with 3 bases between the two ends. The CDR3 sequence: CASSRGNTIYF. The CDR3, as DNA: TGTGCCAGCAGTCGAGGAAACACCATATATTTT.

In this sample, this clone turned up once. The genes are TRBV7-9 and TRBJ2-7, with D possibly being TRBD1 (7 bases). The CDR3 runs to 16 residues. Germline CDR1 SEHNR, CDR2 FQNEAQ (reference sequence). V lost 5 bases and J lost 0, with 17 bases in between. CDR3 region: CASSDRRDRLSYEQYF. In DNA form, the CDR3 reads TGTGCCAGCAGCGATAGGAGGGACAGACTCTCCTACGAGCAGTACTTC.

On this clone: The sample has other DNA sequences that encode this CDR3 too. V gene TRBV7-2 combines with J gene TRBJ2-5, with 7 bases matching TRBD2. In germline, CDR1 is SGHTA, CDR2 FQGNSA. The V gene end was trimmed by 3 bases and the J gene end by 2 bases; junction bases not matched to a gene: 3. This CDR3 spans 14 amino acids. Written as DNA, the CDR3 is TGTGCCAGCAGCTTGACGGGAGGTCAAGAGACCCAGTACTTC. Residues: CASSLTGGQETQYF.

The rearrangement links TRBV20-1 to TRBJ2-7; no reliable D call. In germline, CDR1 is DFQATT, CDR2 SNEGSKA (reference sequence). The CDR3 is 11 residues long. V lost 6 bases, J lost 2 bases, and 8 bases lay in between. The chain's CDR3 is CSARSAYEQYF. The CDR3 nucleotides read TGCAGTGCGCGGTCCGCCTACGAGCAGTACTTC.

The V call is TRBV6-6, the J call TRBJ2-2; 7 nucleotides agree with TRBD2. The germline CDR1 and CDR2 sequences are MNHNY and SVGAGI (reference sequence). The CDR3 is 16 residues long. The ends lost 5 bases at V and 1 base at J; junction bases unmatched: 7. DNA for the CDR3: TGTGCCAGCAGTCCGGGAGCGGGACGGAACACCGGGGAGCTGTTTTTT. It specifies CASSPGAGRNTGELFF.

The V call is TRBV5-1, the J call TRBJ1-2, with 9 bases aligning to TRBD1. There are 13 residues in the CDR3. The germline gives CDR1 SGHRS, CDR2 YFSETQ. J gave up 7 bases and V 3 bases, and 4 bases lay outside the gene matches. DNA of the CDR3: TGCGCCAGCAGCTCAGGGACAGGGTCTGGCTACACCTTC. Translating gives CASSSGTGSGYTF.

This rearrangement joins TRBV15 to TRBJ1-6; D is uncertain. The CDR3 covers 18 residues. V was pared by 3 bases and J by 0 bases, with 15 bases between. The germline V gene has CDR1 LNHNV and CDR2 YYDKDF (reference sequence). The CDR3 reads CATSSVYEQSSYNSPLHF. The DNA for the CDR3 is TGTGCCACCAGCAGCGTATATGAACAGAGCTCCTATAATTCACCCCTCCACTTT.

This chain joins TRBV15 and TRBJ1-1; no firm D call. The V and J ends lost 0 bases and 2 bases respectively, with 4 bases between them. The CDR3 length is 13 residues. The V gene's germline CDR1 is LNHNV and CDR2 YYDKDF (reference sequence). The CDR3 DNA is TGTGCCACCAGCAGAGATCTCAACACTGAAGCTTTCTTT. Translating gives CATSRDLNTEAFF.

The table lists this clone with many counts. This chain links TRBV5-6 with TRBJ2-5; D is perhaps TRBD1 or TRBD2 (5 bases each). The germline V gene has CDR1 SGHDT and CDR2 YYEEEE. The CDR3 loop spans 12 amino acids. V lost 4 bases, J lost 5 bases, and 9 bases lay in between. CDR3 in amino acids: CASSRDRETQYF. The CDR3 DNA sequence: TGTGCCAGCAGCCGGGACCGGGAGACCCAGTACTTC.

The V and J genes are TRBV27 and TRBJ2-1; D not resolved. This CDR3 is 13 amino acids long. Trimming shortened V by 3 bases and J by 5 bases, and 8 bases separated the two germline ends. CDR1 and CDR2 from the germline V gene are MNHEY and SMNVEV (reference sequence). The CDR3 loop is CASSFVYNNEQFF. CDR3 in DNA: TGTGCCAGCAGTTTTGTGTATAACAATGAGCAGTTCTTC.

The chain couples TRBV28 to TRBJ2-5; 10 bases match TRBD1. Trimming at V came to 8 bases and at J to 4 bases, leaving 7 bases not matched to a gene. From germline, CDR1 is MDHEN and CDR2 SYDVKM. The CDR3 has 14 residues. This CDR3 is CASRPTGGLETQYF. The CDR3 DNA reads as TGTGCCAGCCGCCCGACAGGGGGCCTAGAGACCCAGTACTTC.

The chain recombines TRBV6-5 with TRBJ2-7, with 7 bases matching TRBD1. The J segment lost 4 bases and the V segment lost 2 bases, leaving 11 bases of the junction unmatched. Per the germline V gene, CDR1 is MNHEY and CDR2 is SVGAGI. This CDR3 is built from 16 residues. The CDR3 sequence: CASSYGILGTDYEQYF. CDR3 in DNA: TGTGCCAGCAGTTACGGTATACTTGGGACAGATTACGAGCAGTACTTC.

The chain has TRBV2 and TRBJ1-4; 8 bases are shared with TRBD1. CDR3 length equals 15 residues. The V and J ends lost 4 bases and 7 bases, in that order; junction bases with no gene match: 8. From germline, CDR1 is SNHLY and CDR2 FYNNEI. CDR3 DNA sequence: TGTGCCAGCAGTGGGGGGACAGGCCGAGGTGAAAAACTGTTTTTT. As protein: CASSGGTGRGEKLFF.